Each of the 24 T cell receptor beta chains below was sequenced from the same sample in a study of graft-versus-host responses after intestinal transplantation. Produced via immunoSEQ multiplex PCR; TCRdb's table is partial and in-frame only. The sample lists roughly 56,000 clones, around nine tenths occurring once. This sample comprised PBMCs, obtained 118 days after intestinal transplantation. All receptors come from a human patient who received an intestinal transplant, so some T cells may come from the graft donor.

The V gene is TRBV19, the J gene TRBJ2-4, with D uncertain. CDR1 and CDR2 (germline): LNHDA, SQIVND (reference sequence). The germline V and J ends were trimmed by 5 bases and 0 bases, with 11 bases remaining between them. The CDR3 is made up of 15 amino acids. CDR3 DNA sequence: TGTGCCAGTAGTCTAGGACCCTTAGCCAAAAACATTCAGTACTTC. Translating gives CASSLGPLAKNIQYF.

The CDR3 here is CASSLGEHLAPTDTQYF. The CDR3, as DNA: TGTGCCAGCAGCTTAGGGGAGCACTTAGCACCCACAGATACGCAGTATTTT. V gene TRBV7-9 combines with J gene TRBJ2-3; D is perhaps TRBD2 (5 bases). The CDR3 covers 17 residues. Looked up from germline, CDR1 is SEHNR and CDR2 is FQNEAQ (reference sequence). V was trimmed by 1 base and J by 2 bases, leaving 16 bases between them.

The chain links TRBV7-9 to TRBJ2-7, with D possibly matching TRBD2 (5 bases). Germline CDR1 reads SEHNR; CDR2 reads FQNEAQ (reference sequence). V was shortened by 2 bases and J by 2 bases, with 10 bases between the two germline ends. This CDR3 has 14 amino acids. For the CDR3, the DNA is TGTGCCAGCAGCTTACGGGAACAAACCTACGAGCAGTACTTC. This sequence encodes CASSLREQTYEQYF.

The chain carries TRBV4-2 and TRBJ1-1, with TRBD1 as a possible D gene (6 bases). The CDR3 is made up of 15 amino acids. Germline CDR1 reads LGHNA; CDR2 reads YNFKEQ. Trimming removed 1 base from V and 1 base from J, with 10 bases in between. Here the CDR3 DNA reads TGTGCCAGCAGCCAAGTGACAGGACAGAACACTGAAGCTTTCTTT. Its translation: CASSQVTGQNTEAFF.

Only one count was recorded for this clone. V is TRBV10-3 and J is TRBJ2-3, with 9 nucleotides matching TRBD2. Looked up from germline, CDR1 is ENHRY and CDR2 is SYGVKD. Unmatched junction bases numbered 12, after V lost 10 bases and J lost 4 bases. This CDR3 has 15 amino acids. CDR3 bases: TGTGCCACCCGAGTCGGCGGGAGGGCCCCAGATACGCAGTATTTT. Translated: CATRVGGRAPDTQYF.

The V call is TRBV4-1, the J call TRBJ2-1; D is perhaps TRBD1 (5 bases). Germline CDR1 MGHRA, CDR2 YSYEKL. CDR3 length equals 15 residues. The V end was cut by 1 base, the J end by 2 bases, with 9 bases between. CDR3 sequence (DNA): TGCGCCAGCAGCCAAGGGCTGGGGCCCTACAATGAGCAGTTCTTC. This translates into CASSQGLGPYNEQFF.

Here the CDR3 reads CASSLASLAAYEQYF. DNA for the CDR3: TGTGCCAGCAGCCTTGCGTCCCTAGCGGCCTACGAGCAGTACTTC. The chain uses TRBV6-5 and TRBJ2-7; 7 nucleotides agree with TRBD2. CDR1 and CDR2 from the germline V gene are MNHEY and SVGAGI. Germline trimming cut 6 bases from V and 2 bases from J; bases unmatched to any gene: 10. The CDR3 consists of 15 residues.

The gene calls are TRBV27 and TRBJ2-3, with 8 positions matching TRBD2. Losses at the gene ends were 5 bases for V and 4 bases for J; bases not matched to a gene: 8. The CDR3 extends over 15 amino acids. Germline CDR1 MNHEY, CDR2 SMNVEV (reference sequence). In DNA form, the CDR3 reads TGTGCCAGCAGTCCCCACGGGACTAGACCAGATACGCAGTATTTT. Its translation is CASSPHGTRPDTQYF.

This chain links TRBV6-7 with TRBJ1-3, with D unresolved. TRBV6-7 is given ORF status, its function remaining uncertain. This CDR3 is 16 amino acids long. V lost 10 bases and J lost 0, with 19 bases in between. The CDR3, as DNA: TGTGCCAAAATCATATCTAGCGCCCCCTCTGGAAACACCATATATTTT. Residues: CAKIISSAPSGNTIYF.

The CDR3 region has the DNA TGTGCCAGCAGTTACTCAATGGGGGGGGCACCCCTCCACTTT. This sequence encodes CASSYSMGGAPLHF. The chain carries TRBV6-6 and TRBJ1-6, with a tentative D call TRBD1 (5 bases). The CDR3 loop spans 14 amino acids. CDR1 is MNHNY and CDR2 is SVGAGI in the germline V gene (reference sequence). Trimming stripped 0 bases from V and 11 bases from J, with 11 bases between.

J is TRBJ2-1 and V is TRBV5-1, with D tentatively TRBD2 (6 bases). Germline lookup yields CDR1 SGHRS and CDR2 YFSETQ. CDR3 length equals 15 residues. V was shortened by 8 bases and J by 0 bases, with 15 bases between the two germline ends. The CDR3, as DNA: TGCGCCAGTAGGGGACTCCTTAGCTCCTACAATGAGCAGTTCTTC. Translated, it gives CASRGLLSSYNEQFF.

Notes on this clone: The CDR3 carries no conserved terminal phenylalanine or tryptophan, so it likely arises from a read error. The chain joins TRBV5-1 to TRBJ1-1; the D is unclear. V lost 2 bases and J 0 bases, leaving 11 bases between the germline ends. From germline, CDR1 is SGHRS and CDR2 YFSETQ. The CDR3 extends over 15 amino acids. The CDR3 reads CASSFVSVLNTEAFL. CDR3 DNA sequence: TGCGCCAGCAGCTTTGTGTCAGTTTTGAACACTGAAGCTTTCCTT.

Details on this clone: Other nucleotide sequences in the sample specify the same CDR3. The V and J genes are TRBV27 and TRBJ2-7, with 9 nucleotides matching TRBD1. Germline V gives CDR1 MNHEY, CDR2 SMNVEV (reference sequence). J gave up 3 bases and V 5 bases, and 8 bases lay outside the gene matches. The CDR3 is 15 amino acids. CDR3 loop: CASSRAGTGSYEQYF. The CDR3 coding sequence is TGTGCCAGCAGTCGGGCCGGGACAGGGAGCTACGAGCAGTACTTC.

In nucleotides, the CDR3 is TGCAGCGTTGAAAGAGCGACTAGCGGGGACGGGACCCAGTACTTC. This translates into CSVERATSGDGTQYF. This chain joins TRBV29-1 and TRBJ2-5, with 11 bases matching TRBD2. The germline CDR1 and CDR2 sequences are SQVTM and ANQGSEA. The length of the CDR3 is 15 residues. Losses at the gene ends were 2 bases for V and 7 bases for J; bases not matched to a gene: 9.

This sequence joins TRBV28 and TRBJ1-2, with 8 bases aligning to TRBD1. V lost 7 bases and J lost 7; bases outside the gene matches: 8. Looked up from germline, CDR1 is MDHEN and CDR2 is SYDVKM. The CDR3 sequence is 13 residues long. Written as DNA, the CDR3 is TGTGCCAGCATCTTTCGGACAGGGCGTGGCTACACCTTC. Its protein is CASIFRTGRGYTF.

In regard to this clone: Sequence at one end of the junction differs from germline and may be a read error. The gene calls are TRBV7-9 and TRBJ2-5; 12 nucleotides line up with TRBD2. The CDR3 is 13 residues long. Per germline, CDR1 SEHNR and CDR2 FQNEAQ (reference sequence). CDR3 region: CASSLAGGETQYF. The DNA of the CDR3 is TGTGCCAGCAGCCTAGCGGGGGGGGAGACCCAGTACTTC. Filled out from reference TRBV7-9 and TRBJ2-5, the complete variable domain reads DTGVSQNPRHKITKRGQNVTFRCDPISEHNRLYWYRQTLGQGPEFLTYFQNEAQLEKSRLLSDRFSAERPKGSFSTLEIQRTEQGDSAMYLCASSLAGGETQYFGPGTRLLVL.

The rearrangement uses TRBV27 and TRBJ2-6; D is unclear. V lost 4 bases to trimming and J lost 4 bases, with 20 bases between them. CDR3 length: 18 residues. Germline V gene data show CDR1 as MNHEY and CDR2 as SMNVEV (reference sequence). The CDR3: CASSSYGSPLAGANVLTF. In DNA, the CDR3 is TGTGCCAGCAGTTCCTACGGGTCCCCGCTCGCCGGGGCCAACGTCCTGACTTTC.

This chain uses TRBV6-1 with TRBJ1-4, with TRBD1 identical over 10 bases. Germline CDR1 reads MNHNS; CDR2 reads SASEGT. This CDR3 has 14 residues. Unmatched junction bases numbered 4, after V lost 4 bases and J lost 8 bases. The CDR3 reads CASSGRDRGEKLFF. CDR3 bases: TGTGCCAGCAGTGGCCGGGACAGGGGCGAAAAACTGTTTTTT.

The genes are TRBV6-1 and TRBJ1-3; D is unclear. The germline V gene has CDR1 MNHNS and CDR2 SASEGT. V lost 6 bases and J 0 bases, leaving 12 bases between the germline ends. This CDR3 has 15 amino acids. The CDR3 bases are TGTGCCAGCAGCCACAGCGAGACCTCTGGAAACACCATATATTTT. Translated, it gives CASSHSETSGNTIYF.

The DNA of the CDR3 is TGTGCCAGCAGCGGATCGACTAGCGGGAGGGCCTCCTACGAGCAGTACTTC. This codes for CASSGSTSGRASYEQYF. V and J are TRBV28 and TRBJ2-7; 14 bases map to TRBD2. The V gene's germline CDR1 is MDHEN and CDR2 SYDVKM. The junction had 7 bases not matched to a gene; V was cut back by 6 bases and J by 0 bases. The CDR3 spans 17 residues.

The J gene is TRBJ2-1, the V gene TRBV4-1; D not certain. Trimming removed 4 bases from V and 1 base from J, with 17 bases in between. CDR3 length equals 17 residues. The germline gives CDR1 MGHRA, CDR2 YSYEKL. The CDR3 DNA sequence: TGCGCCAGCAGCCGGCCCGACGGAGTTTTATCCTACAATGAGCAGTTCTTC. This codes for CASSRPDGVLSYNEQFF.

Relative to its sample, this clone is medium-sized (0.01 to 0.1%). The rearrangement joins TRBV2 to TRBJ2-2; unclear D gene. The length of the CDR3 is 13 residues. V shed 0 bases and J shed 8 bases, with 7 bases lying between them. Germline assignment: CDR1 SNHLY and CDR2 FYNNEI. CDR3 sequence: CASSEADGGELFF. In DNA form, the CDR3 reads TGTGCCAGCAGTGAAGCCGACGGGGGGGAGCTGTTTTTT.

The V and J genes are TRBV5-1 and TRBJ2-1, with D unresolved. The CDR3 runs 19 residues. Trimming stripped 0 bases from V and 0 bases from J, with 19 bases between. CDR1 and CDR2 from the germline V gene are SGHRS and YFSETQ. The CDR3 nucleotides are TGCGCCAGCAGCTTGGCTGGGCCCACCTACCCGAGCTCCTACAATGAGCAGTTCTTC. This sequence encodes CASSLAGPTYPSSYNEQFF. The complete variable domain, with remaining parts taken from reference TRBV5-1 and TRBJ2-1, reads KAGVTQTPRYLIKTRGQQVTLSCSPISGHRSVSWYQQTPGQGLQFLFEYFSETQRNKGNFPGRFSGRQFSNSRSEMNVSTLELGDSALYLCASSLAGPTYPSSYNEQFFGPGTRLTVL.

This chain uses TRBV5-7 with TRBJ2-2; D is possibly TRBD1 (5 bases). TRBV5-7 is reported as an ORF; its role is uncertain. Trimming removed 0 bases from V and 0 bases from J, with 9 bases in between. This CDR3 contains 16 residues. The CDR3 coding sequence is TGTGCCAGCAGCTTGGAGGGCAGGGCGAACACCGGGGAGCTGTTTTTT. Translating gives CASSLEGRANTGELFF.